Presented here are 31 T cell receptor beta chains from one specimen sequenced in a study of T cells after yellow fever vaccination. TCRdb re-called the 5' RACE reads with MiXCR, one entry per CDR3 protein. This sample yields under 300,000 distinct CDR3 sequences, of which less than 8.5% are seen a single time; over 0.65% belongs to the top ten. The sample consisted of CD4+ T cells sorted from PBMCs, taken 15 days after the yellow fever booster vaccination. The receptor set was obtained from a man younger than 45 who received the YFV17D yellow fever vaccine.

The sample holds many counts of this clonotype. V gene TRBV27 combines with J gene TRBJ2-3; 12 nucleotides line up with TRBD2. The CDR3 has 16 residues. The V segment lost 5 bases and the J segment 4 bases; nucleotides outside the gene matches: 7. The germline gives CDR1 MNHEY, CDR2 SMNVEV (reference sequence). DNA of the CDR3: TGTGCCAGCAGTGCGCCGACTAGCGGGAGTCCAGATACGCAGTATTTT. Translated: CASSAPTSGSPDTQYF.

For this clonotype: The junction departs from germline at one end; a sequencing error may be responsible. The chain carries TRBV7-7 and TRBJ1-2, with 9 bases that match TRBD1. The length of the CDR3 is 18 residues. In germline, CDR1 is SSHAT, CDR2 FNYEAQ (reference sequence). CDR3 nucleotides: TGTGCTAGCAGCACTACGGACCCGAACAGGGGGCACAACTATGGCTACACCTTC. This encodes CASSTTDPNRGHNYGYTF. Full variable domain (missing parts from reference TRBV7-7 and TRBJ1-2): GAGVSQSPRYKVTKRGQDVTLRCDPISSHATLYWYQQALGQGPEFLTYFNYEAQPDKSGLPSDRFSAERPEGSISTLTIQRTEQRDSAMYRCASSTTDPNRGHNYGYTFGSGTRLTVV.

The J gene is TRBJ2-3, the V gene TRBV30; D is unclear. V lost 5 bases and J 6 bases, leaving 18 bases between the germline ends. Germline V gene sequence: CDR1 GTSNPN, CDR2 SVGIG (reference sequence). This CDR3 has 14 amino acids. The chain's CDR3 is CAWSRAGDLDTQYF. CDR3 DNA: TGTGCCTGGTCCCGAGCAGGTGACCTCGATACGCAGTATTTT.

This clonotype turned up a few times. The rearrangement joins TRBV7-8 to TRBJ2-7; perhaps TRBD2 as D (5 bases). Between the trimmed V and J ends, which lost 2 bases and 4 bases, there was a span of 12 bases. The CDR3 consists of 14 residues. The germline V gene encodes CDR1 SGHVS and CDR2 FQNEAQ. Here the CDR3 DNA reads TGTGCCAGCAGCTTACGTTTCGGGGTTTACGAGCAGTACTTC. It is translated as CASSLRFGVYEQYF.

In its sample, this clonotype was seen once. This chain links TRBV7-2 with TRBJ2-5; 12 bases match TRBD2. V shed 5 bases and J 5 bases; nucleotides not matched to a gene: 9. This CDR3 region has 16 residues. Per germline, CDR1 SGHTA and CDR2 FQGNSA. This CDR3 reads CASSPRGLAGRETQYF. The CDR3 nucleotides are TGTGCCAGCAGCCCGCGCGGACTAGCGGGAAGGGAGACCCAGTACTTC.

This clonotype was counted ten times or more. The chain carries TRBV5-1 and TRBJ2-7, with 10 bases fitting TRBD2. The junction had 2 bases not matched to a gene; V was cut back by 2 bases and J by 3 bases. The CDR3 is 14 residues long. CDR1 and CDR2 (germline): SGHRS, YFSETQ. DNA for the CDR3: TGCGCCAGCAGCTTACTAGCGGGACTCTACGAGCAGTACTTC. This sequence encodes CASSLLAGLYEQYF. The variable domain in full, with the rest retrieved from reference TRBV5-1 and TRBJ2-7, is KAGVTQTPRYLIKTRGQQVTLSCSPISGHRSVSWYQQTPGQGLQFLFEYFSETQRNKGNFPGRFSGRQFSNSRSEMNVSTLELGDSALYLCASSLLAGLYEQYFGPGTRLTVT.

This clonotype occurred many times. The gene calls are TRBV15 and TRBJ2-3, with 10 bases that match TRBD2. V lost 0 bases to trimming and J lost 5 bases; unmatched junction nucleotides: 5. The CDR3 sequence is 16 residues long. CDR1 is LNHNV and CDR2 is YYDKDF in the germline V gene (reference sequence). The CDR3 spells CATSREGAGGQDTQYF. CDR3 sequence (DNA): TGTGCCACCAGCAGAGAGGGAGCGGGAGGGCAAGATACGCAGTATTTT.

This clonotype was seen repeatedly, ten times or more. Mismatch with germline at one junction end may stem from a read error. The chain combines TRBV6-2 or TRBV6-3 with TRBJ2-7, with 7 bases matching TRBD1. The CDR3 totals 13 residues. Germline CDR1 reads MNHEY; CDR2 reads SVGEGT. In DNA form, the CDR3 reads TGCTACTCGGGCCGGGACAGCACCTACGAGCAGTACTTC. This codes for CYSGRDSTYEQYF.

In its sample, this clonotype was seen a few times. The V gene is TRBV3-1, the J gene TRBJ2-7; maybe TRBD2 (6 bases). V lost 1 base and J lost 2, with 12 bases in between. The CDR3 contains 15 residues. Germline CDR1 and CDR2: LGHDT and YNNKEL (reference sequence). The CDR3 nucleotides read TGTGCCAGCAGCCAAGCTGCGCGGGGTCCCTACGAGCAGTACTTC. This sequence encodes CASSQAARGPYEQYF.

This rearrangement joins TRBV29-1 to TRBJ1-1; D might be TRBD1 (5 bases). Trimming took off 6 bases at V and 3 bases at J, with 17 bases between the two ends. The germline CDR1 and CDR2 sequences are SQVTM and ANQGSEA. The CDR3 spans 14 residues. The CDR3 loop is CSVDSWGGDTEAFF. The CDR3 region has the DNA TGCAGCGTCGATTCATGGGGGGGGGACACTGAAGCTTTCTTT. The variable domain in full, completed from reference TRBV29-1 and TRBJ1-1, reads SAVISQKPSRDICQRGTSLTIQCQVDSQVTMMFWYRQQPGQSLTLIATANQGSEATYESGFVIDKFPISRPNLTFSTLTVSNMSPEDSSIYLCSVDSWGGDTEAFFGQGTRLTVV.

The rearrangement uses TRBV5-1 and TRBJ2-1; 10 bases agree with TRBD2. Per germline, CDR1 SGHRS and CDR2 YFSETQ. This CDR3 contains 14 residues. The ends lost 5 bases at V and 8 bases at J; junction bases unmatched: 7. The CDR3 DNA reads TGCGCCAGCAGTACTAGCGGGACCAACGATGAGCAGTTCTTC. Translation gives CASSTSGTNDEQFF.

The table lists this clonotype with a few counts. The J gene is TRBJ2-3, the V gene TRBV19; maybe TRBD2 (6 bases). V lost 7 bases to trimming and J lost 5 bases, with 7 bases between them. The length of the CDR3 is 11 residues. Germline CDR1 is LNHDA and CDR2 is SQIVND (reference sequence). The CDR3 protein is CASKAGDTQYF. The DNA of the CDR3 is TGTGCCAGTAAAGCGGGAGATACGCAGTATTTT.

The chain employs TRBV5-1 and TRBJ2-1; D is perhaps TRBD2 (6 bases). Trimming stripped 6 bases from V and 1 base from J, with 11 bases between. Germline loops: CDR1 SGHRS, CDR2 YFSETQ. CDR3 length equals 14 residues. CDR3 coding DNA: TGCGCCAGCACGTCGGGAGAGTCCTACAATGAGCAGTTCTTC. The encoded protein is CASTSGESYNEQFF. Complete variable domain (other parts from reference TRBV5-1 and TRBJ2-1): KAGVTQTPRYLIKTRGQQVTLSCSPISGHRSVSWYQQTPGQGLQFLFEYFSETQRNKGNFPGRFSGRQFSNSRSEMNVSTLELGDSALYLCASTSGESYNEQFFGPGTRLTVL.

This clonotype was recorded at least ten times. The J gene is TRBJ2-5, the V gene TRBV6-1; 9 bases are a match to TRBD1. Trimming at V came to 6 bases and at J to 5 bases, leaving 7 bases not matched to a gene. Germline lookup yields CDR1 MNHNS and CDR2 SASEGT. This CDR3 contains 14 residues. In DNA form, the CDR3 reads TGTGCCAGCAGCATAGGGACAGGGCGTGAGACCCAGTACTTC. This translates into CASSIGTGRETQYF.

The table lists this clonotype with a few counts. The genes are TRBV6-6 and TRBJ2-1, with TRBD1 as a possible D gene (5 bases). The CDR3 runs to 13 residues. Trimming stripped 0 bases from V and 8 bases from J, with 8 bases between. Germline V CDR1 and CDR2: MNHNY, SVGAGI (reference sequence). Here the CDR3 reads CASSYSQGHEQFF. DNA of the CDR3: TGTGCCAGCAGTTACTCGCAGGGCCATGAGCAGTTCTTC.

This clonotype was recorded at least ten times. The rearrangement joins TRBV20-1 to TRBJ1-1, with 8 bases fitting TRBD1. V lost 1 base, J lost 1 base, and 2 bases stayed unmatched. CDR1 and CDR2 from the germline V gene are DFQATT and SNEGSKA (reference sequence). The CDR3 is 14 residues long. DNA of the CDR3: TGCAGTGCTAGAGGGACAGGGCCGAACACTGAAGCTTTCTTT. Its translation is CSARGTGPNTEAFF.

This clonotype was picked up many times. The chain links TRBV6-5 to TRBJ1-5, with D possibly matching TRBD1 (6 bases). The germline gives CDR1 MNHEY, CDR2 SVGAGI. The V end lost 5 bases, the J end lost 4 bases, and 15 bases lay between the germline ends. The CDR3 totals 15 residues. The CDR3 bases are TGTGCCAGCAGTCTAGGCAGGGGCTGGAATCAGCCCCAGCATTTT. Amino acid sequence: CASSLGRGWNQPQHF.

This chain links TRBV28 with TRBJ1-5; 11 bases fit TRBD1. This CDR3 is built from 14 residues. Germline CDR1 reads MDHEN; CDR2 reads SYDVKM. The ends lost 4 bases at V and 4 bases at J; junction bases unmatched: 0. In nucleotides, the CDR3 is TGTGCCAGCAGTTGGGACAGGGGGAATCAGCCCCAGCATTTT. Translating it yields CASSWDRGNQPQHF.

In its sample, this clonotype was seen many times. The chain combines TRBV5-1 with TRBJ1-5; D may be TRBD1 (6 bases). Germline values: CDR1 SGHRS, CDR2 YFSETQ. CDR3 size: 15 residues. V was trimmed by 2 bases and J by 0 bases, leaving 9 bases between them. CDR3 amino acids: CASSLAGDSNQPQHF. The CDR3 DNA is TGCGCCAGCAGCTTAGCAGGGGATAGCAATCAGCCCCAGCATTTT.

The sample holds a few counts of this clonotype. J is TRBJ1-4 and V is TRBV7-9; D perhaps matches TRBD1 (5 bases). This CDR3 is built from 16 residues. Germline V gene sequence: CDR1 SEHNR, CDR2 FQNEAQ (reference sequence). With 4 bases removed from V and 7 bases from J, the gap between germline ends came to 19 bases. DNA of the CDR3: TGTGCCAGCAGCTCAACCGTTGGGGGGTTGAGTGAAAAACTGTTTTTT. This sequence encodes CASSSTVGGLSEKLFF. Using reference TRBV7-9 and TRBJ1-4 for the parts outside the CDR3, the full variable domain is DTGVSQNPRHKITKRGQNVTFRCDPISEHNRLYWYRQTLGQGPEFLTYFQNEAQLEKSRLLSDRFSAERPKGSFSTLEIQRTEQGDSAMYLCASSSTVGGLSEKLFFGSGTQLSVL.

The genes are TRBV7-2 and TRBJ2-7, with D possibly TRBD2 on 5 matching bases. CDR3 length: 14 residues. From germline, CDR1 is SGHTA and CDR2 FQGNSA. The ends were cut back, 0 bases at V and 6 bases at J, with 12 bases in the middle. DNA of the CDR3: TGTGCCAGCAGCTTAGCCCCCATGAGGGCCGAGCAGTACTTC. Translated, it gives CASSLAPMRAEQYF.

V usage is TRBV7-2 and J usage is TRBJ2-7, with a possible D match to TRBD2 (6 bases). Germline assignment: CDR1 SGHTA and CDR2 FQGNSA. Trimming left V 1 base short and J 0 bases short, with 13 bases between. The length of the CDR3 is 16 residues. The CDR3 coding sequence is TGTGCCAGCAGCTTAGGGCCCCCCGGGAGCTCCTACGAGCAGTACTTC. It translates to CASSLGPPGSSYEQYF.

The chain is built from TRBV6-5 and TRBJ2-4; TRBD1 agrees at 7 bases. V lost 4 bases and J lost 7; bases outside the gene matches: 13. Germline V gives CDR1 MNHEY, CDR2 SVGAGI. The CDR3 consists of 16 residues. DNA for the CDR3: TGTGCCAGCAGTTTCTCCAACAGGGGCCTTAAGAACATTCAGTACTTC. This codes for CASSFSNRGLKNIQYF.

V gene TRBV7-6 combines with J gene TRBJ2-5, with D maybe TRBD2 (6 bases). The V gene's germline CDR1 is SGHVS and CDR2 FNYEAQ. Trimming took 6 bases from V and 4 from J, leaving 15 bases between them. CDR3 length equals 14 residues. Written as DNA, the CDR3 is TGTGCCAGCAGTTCGGAGGGCGTGGGAGAGACCCAGTACTTC. Its protein product is CASSSEGVGETQYF.

This clonotype occurred many times. The chain couples TRBV5-1 to TRBJ2-2; 8 bases map to TRBD2. The CDR3 covers 16 residues. The V and J ends lost 4 bases and 6 bases, in that order; junction bases with no gene match: 11. CDR1 SGHRS and CDR2 YFSETQ come from the germline V gene. The CDR3 region is CASSTYPGLVAGELFF. The DNA for the CDR3 is TGCGCCAGCAGCACCTACCCGGGACTAGTTGCCGGGGAGCTGTTTTTT.

The V call is TRBV15, the J call TRBJ2-2, with TRBD2 identical over 7 bases. The CDR3 spans 15 residues. The trim removed 2 bases at V and 7 bases at J, leaving 7 bases unmatched. Germline V gene data show CDR1 as LNHNV and CDR2 as YYDKDF (reference sequence). Here the CDR3 reads CATSRIASGGGELFF. CDR3 sequence (DNA): TGTGCCACCAGCAGAATCGCTAGCGGCGGCGGGGAGCTGTTTTTT.

In DNA form, the CDR3 reads TGTGCCAGCAGTACAGGACAGGTTCAAGAGACCCAGTACTTC. Its protein is CASSTGQVQETQYF. This chain connects TRBV7-2 to TRBJ2-5; 7 nucleotides match TRBD1. The CDR3 is 14 amino acids. The germline V gene has CDR1 SGHTA and CDR2 FQGNSA. With V trimmed by 6 bases and J by 2 bases, 6 bases remained unmatched.

Only a few counts were recorded for this clonotype. CDR3 sequence: CASSPVNPGLAGKETQYF. CDR3 in DNA: TGTGCCAGCTCACCGGTTAACCCGGGACTAGCGGGAAAAGAGACCCAGTACTTC. The chain has TRBV18 and TRBJ2-5; TRBD2 matches 13 bases. V shed 3 bases, J shed 3 bases, and the junction held 10 bases outside the gene matches. From germline, CDR1 is KGHSH and CDR2 LQKENI. This CDR3 has 18 amino acids.

This clonotype was detected a few times. The chain carries TRBV4-2 and TRBJ2-5; D is unresolved. Germline V gene lookup returns CDR1 LGHNA and CDR2 YNFKEQ. Trimming took off 4 bases at V and 5 bases at J, with 20 bases between the two ends. There are 16 residues in the CDR3. CDR3 sequence: CASSPGTSPGRETQYF. Here the CDR3 DNA reads TGTGCCAGCAGCCCGGGTACGAGCCCTGGAAGGGAGACCCAGTACTTC.

The J gene is TRBJ2-3, the V gene TRBV4-3; 9 bases are a match to TRBD2. The length of the CDR3 is 20 residues. CDR1 is LGHNA, CDR2 YSLEER, per germline. V lost 0 bases to trimming and J lost 4 bases; unmatched junction nucleotides: 17. Here the CDR3 DNA reads TGCGCCAGCAGCCAAGATCTGGGGGGGCGGGAGGGCCAAAAAGCAGATACGCAGTATTTT. It specifies CASSQDLGGREGQKADTQYF.

The V call is TRBV19, the J call TRBJ2-7; no clear D gene. The CDR3 is 12 residues long. Germline V CDR1 and CDR2: LNHDA, SQIVND (reference sequence). This CDR3 is CVQIPGYYEQYF. The CDR3 DNA is TGTGTCCAAATCCCCGGCTACTACGAGCAGTACTTC.